The entry below describes one T cell receptor (beta chain). Genomic DNA constituted the template upon which TCR beta VDJ and CDR3 profiling was performed. TCRdb reprocessed the reads with MiXCR, giving one entry per CDR3 protein. The table lists some 200,000 distinct CDR3 sequences, approximately 65% of them singletons. Sequencing involved patients with CD8+CD57+ cell expansion previously shown by flow cytometry. The cohort consisted entirely of patients having severe acquired aplastic anemia. The data derive from a study of CD8+CD57+ T cells in acquired aplastic anemia. There are 12 residues in the CDR3. Germline CDR1 KGHDR, CDR2 SFDVKD. V lost 1 base and J lost 4, with 3 bases in between.

The chain carries TRBV24-1 and TRBJ1-1; D remains ambiguous. This TCR came from a human donor with aplastic anemia. Sequences were obtained from sorted CD4+, CD8+, or CD8+CD57+ T cells (not recorded which) from PBMCs. The CDR3 here is CATSDFVTEAFF. The CDR3 DNA reads TGTGCCACCAGTGATTTCGTCACTGAAGCTTTCTTT.